This record concerns one TCR beta chain sequence. What this receptor recognizes is not known. Base qualities are not provided; no much larger clone lies one nucleotide away. Each collaborating institution followed its own protocols to collect whole blood in K2EDTA tubes. For TCRbeta analysis, collaborator samples were shipped as frozen whole blood, as isolated PBMCs, or as DNA extracted from either sample type. This record belongs to a study of blood T cell repertoires in COVID-19 (dated by TCRdb to the early 2020s). In the study overall: Samples from collaborators originated in the United States, Italy and Spain and spanned both the acute and convalescent phases of COVID-19. The material from the prospective study consisted of cDNA or gDNA derived from T cells, B-cell-depleted T cells, or PBMCs. The dataset comprised deeply sampled blood TCRbeta repertoires from subjects exposed to, actively infected with, or recovered from COVID-19. The repertoires were made available in a free public database intended to serve as a resource for research on the immune response to SARS-CoV-2. The samples were drawn from the first 160 participants of the ongoing ImmuneRACE study and from under 1,500 subjects provided by 6 global collaborators. A de-identified subject ID, COVID-19 status, age in years and sex were almost always included in the sample metadata. HLA class I and class II types, where available, came from metadata supplied by the sample provider rather than from assay-based typing. What the work shows at the level of the full study, not this receptor alone: The amount of clinical and demographic metadata varied by source and participant and was provided uncurated.

The immunoSEQ Assay, a bias-controlled multiplex PCR, was used to amplify TCRbeta CDR3 regions from genomic DNA. Turning to the authors' computational methods: Within the assay, amplification of reference gene primers was used to estimate how many nucleated cells each sample contained. To quantify the absolute abundance of each unique TCRbeta CDR3 rearrangement, sequence reads were collapsed and filtered. For each sample, productive Simpson clonality was calculated as the square root of Simpson's diversity index across productive rearrangements. TCRdb re-hosts the immuneACCESS table, in-frame sequences only. Its copies lack some clones; in the studies checked, an unresolved V gene accounts for under half of them, and the cause for the rest is not known. V, J and clone size derive from that table, while D and trimming were established from the DNA sequence. Here the sample has 300,000 to 400,000 clones; 85% occur a single time. The ten largest make up approximately 7.9% of the sample.

At the junction V is shortened by 9 bases and J by 3 bases; bases outside the gene matches: 9. The CDR3 starts with the cysteine, ends with the phenylalanine, and has 15 residues. Just CDR3 DNA is preserved here, 45 bases in frame from base 1. From a lookup of the germline V gene, CDR1 and CDR2 are KGHSH and LQKENI. The source is a human donor in a cohort sampled during active COVID-19. This receptor chain uses TRBV18 and TRBJ2-2; TRBD1 lines up with 8 middle nucleotides. Material: peripheral blood. The CDR3 reads as follows: CASKTGTGDTGELFF. The sequence in DNA is TGTGCCAGTAAAACCGGGACAGGAGACACCGGGGAGCTGTTTTTT. With all but the CDR3 taken from the reference TRBV18 and TRBJ2-2 genes, the full variable domain is: NAGVMQNPRHLVRRRGQEARLRCSPMKGHSHVYWYRQLPEEGLKFMVYLQKENIIDESGMPKERFSAEFPKEGPSILRIQQVVRGDSAAYFCASKTGTGDTGELFFGEGSRLTVL.